This paragraph reports one T cell receptor (beta chain). Its antigen is undetermined. This CDR3 region has 13 residues. The V gene's germline CDR1 is LNHDA and CDR2 SQIVND (reference sequence). Trimming removed 4 bases from V and 8 bases from J, with 14 bases in between. The data derive from a study of cytomegalovirus exposure and HLA in healthy donors. Findings and caveats of the study: Per a prior analysis, the majority of TCR beta V segments were productive roughly 87% or roughly 30% of the time.

The PCR made use of 60 Vbeta and 13 Jbeta primers. The protocol was immunoSEQ multiplex PCR, while the TCRdb copy is restricted to in-frame clones and leaves out a portion. The sample carries around 160,000 clones, approximately 80% recorded once. V is TRBV19 and J is TRBJ1-1; D might be TRBD1 (6 bases). The sequence was collected from a middle-aged woman in good health and CMV-seropositive. The sequenced material came from PBMCs. CDR3 residues: CASSSGGGLEAFF. In DNA form, the CDR3 reads TGTGCCAGTAGTAGCGGGGGGGGCCTGGAAGCTTTCTTT.